Listed below are T cell receptor beta chains from one sample, sequenced in a study of preoperative IRX-2 immunotherapy in early breast cancer. Produced via immunoSEQ multiplex PCR; TCRdb's table is partial and in-frame only. The sample lists 24,000 or so clones, 95% occurring once. The sequences come from tumor tissue, collected after IRX-2 immunotherapy. The receptors here all came from a human donor with breast cancer. Each CDR3 is given with its conserved first and last residue. Fields, in order: clone size, D gene, J gene, V gene, CDR3 protein, CDR3 DNA. A D gene is named only where the DNA matches it firmly. For some rows the clone size is stated as once, few or many, or as a class when expanded; others skip it.

>.|.|TRBJ1-4|TRBV18
CASSPTRGGDEKLFF
TGTGCCAGCTCACCGACCAGAGGGGGTGATGAAAAACTGTTTTTT
>.|.|TRBJ2-7|TRBV7-9
CASSLPGRIFEQYF
TGTGCCAGCAGCCTCCCCGGAAGGATTTTCGAGCAGTACTTC
>.|.|TRBJ2-5|TRBV5-4
CASSPGVLASWETQYF
TGTGCCAGCAGCCCTGGTGTGTTGGCTAGCTGGGAGACCCAGTACTTC
>.|.|TRBJ2-4|TRBV5-1
CASSLDPKNIQYF
TGCGCCAGCAGCTTGGACCCGAAAAACATTCAGTACTTC
>.|.|TRBJ2-7|TRBV4-1
CASSQRGTYEQYF
TGCGCCAGCAGCCAAAGGGGAACCTACGAGCAGTACTTC
>.|.|TRBJ2-3|TRBV4-1
CASSWIWGAIDTQYF
TGCGCCAGCAGCTGGATCTGGGGGGCAATAGATACGCAGTATTTT
>once|TRBD1|TRBJ2-5|TRBV5-1
CASSLATGDETQYF
TGCGCCAGCAGCTTGGCAACAGGGGATGAGACCCAGTACTTC
>.|.|TRBJ1-6|TRBV6-5
CASSWGTVNSPLHF
TGTGCCAGCAGTTGGGGGACGGTTAATTCACCCCTCCACTTT
>.|.|TRBJ2-7|TRBV5-1
CASSTGQGGLYEQYF
TGCGCCAGCAGTACAGGTCAGGGCGGCCTCTACGAGCAGTACTTC
>.|.|TRBJ1-2|TRBV28
CASSLIQGNYGYTF
TGTGCCAGCAGTTTAATTCAGGGTAACTATGGCTACACCTTC
>.|TRBD2|TRBJ2-1|TRBV11-2
CASSQTGTSLGEQFF
TGTGCCAGCAGCCAAACCGGGACTAGCCTCGGTGAGCAGTTCTTC
>.|.|TRBJ2-1|TRBV27
CASSLPSGNEQFF
TGTGCCAGCAGTTTACCCAGCGGGAATGAGCAGTTCTTC
>.|TRBD2|TRBJ2-1|TRBV7-2
CASSPGFLAGHYNEQFF
TGTGCCAGCAGCCCTGGTTTTCTAGCGGGACACTACAATGAGCAGTTCTTC
>.|TRBD2|TRBJ2-1|TRBV9
CASSVAQGLGVGEGYNEQFF
TGTGCCAGCAGCGTAGCTCAGGGACTAGGGGTAGGAGAGGGTTACAATGAGCAGTTCTTC
>.|.|TRBJ2-5|TRBV5-4
CASSSSSGETQYF
TGTGCCAGCAGCTCCTCAAGCGGAGAGACCCAGTACTTC
>.|TRBD1|TRBJ2-7|TRBV18
CASSPQFGTGLIPYEQYF
TGTGCCAGCTCACCACAGTTTGGGACAGGTTTAATCCCCTACGAGCAGTACTTC
>.|.|TRBJ1-5|TRBV5-1
CASSLRPAGENQPQHF
TGCGCCAGCAGCTTGCGTCCGGCAGGGGAGAATCAGCCCCAGCATTTT
>.|.|TRBJ2-4|TRBV15
CATSRDPGASIQYF
TGTGCCACCAGCAGAGATCCGGGAGCCAGCATTCAGTACTTC
>once|TRBD1|TRBJ2-1|TRBV18
CASSPQETGAYNEQFF
TGTGCCAGCTCACCACAGGAGACAGGGGCCTACAATGAGCAGTTCTTC
>.|TRBD2|TRBJ2-7|TRBV7-2
CASSLTSGSFNQQYF
TGTGCCAGCAGCTTGACTAGCGGGAGCTTTAACCAGCAGTACTTC
>.|TRBD2|TRBJ2-3|TRBV10-3
CAISHQTSGGADTQYF
TGTGCCATCAGTCATCAGACTAGCGGGGGGGCAGATACGCAGTATTTT
>.|.|TRBJ1-6|TRBV10-1
CASSVAPNSPLHF
TGCGCCAGCAGTGTTGCCCCGAATTCACCCCTCCACTTT
>once|TRBD1|TRBJ2-3|TRBV18
CASSPITGGADTQYF
TGTGCCAGCTCACCGATCACAGGGGGCGCAGATACGCAGTATTTT
>.|.|TRBJ2-7|TRBV10-2
CASSVGQPNTYEQYF
TGCGCCAGCAGTGTAGGACAGCCCAATACCTACGAGCAGTACTTC
>.|TRBD2|TRBJ2-1|TRBV5-1
CASSWTSGTLNEQFF
TGCGCCAGCAGCTGGACTAGCGGGACCTTAAATGAGCAGTTCTTC
>few|.|TRBJ2-7|TRBV4-1
CASSQAPAVSGSYEQYF
TGCGCCAGCAGCCAAGCACCGGCCGTCTCTGGATCCTACGAGCAGTACTTC
>.|.|TRBJ1-5|TRBV7-2
CASGPILAQPQHF
TGTGCCAGCGGCCCGATTCTAGCTCAGCCCCAGCATTTT
>once|.|TRBJ1-5|TRBV5-6
CASSFNSNQPQHF
TGTGCCAGCAGCTTTAATAGCAATCAGCCCCAGCATTTT
>.|.|TRBJ1-5|TRBV2
CASSVRGSNQPQHF
TGTGCCAGCAGTGTACGGGGAAGCAATCAGCCCCAGCATTTT
>medium-sized|.|TRBJ1-1|TRBV6-5
CASSYSSGRSEAFF
TGTGCCAGCAGTTACTCGAGCGGGAGGAGTGAAGCTTTCTTT
>.|TRBD1|TRBJ1-1|TRBV6-1
CASSLTGGRAEAFF
TGTGCCAGCAGTCTGACAGGGGGGAGGGCTGAAGCTTTCTTT
>few|.|TRBJ2-7|TRBV7-9
CASSLNGAYEQYF
TGTGCCAGCAGCCTGAATGGCGCCTACGAGCAGTACTTC
>.|.|TRBJ1-5|TRBV6-5
CATCPGGSGQPQHF
TGTGCCACCTGCCCGGGGGGCTCTGGTCAGCCCCAGCATTTT
>.|.|TRBJ2-3|TRBV7-8
CASSPRTTTDTQYF
TGTGCCAGCAGCCCTCGGACTACCACAGATACGCAGTATTTT
>.|TRBD1|TRBJ1-5|TRBV12-5
CASGPRTFRDSRLTSNQPQHF
TGTGCTAGTGGCCCAAGGACTTTCCGGGACAGCCGACTAACTAGCAATCAGCCCCAGCATTTT
>.|TRBD2|TRBJ2-3|TRBV10-2
CASRRKLAGGYRTDTQYF
TGCGCCAGCAGAAGGAAACTAGCGGGAGGGTACAGGACAGATACGCAGTATTTT
>.|TRBD2|TRBJ2-5|TRBV5-1
CASSLGSSGGQETQYF
TGCGCCAGCAGCTTGGGGTCTAGCGGGGGGCAAGAGACCCAGTACTTC
>.|TRBD1|TRBJ2-2|TRBV19
CASNKRGQGNTGELFF
TGTGCCAGTAATAAGAGGGGACAGGGGAACACCGGGGAGCTGTTTTTT
>.|TRBD2|TRBJ2-5|TRBV9
CASSASGSYQETQYF
TGTGCCAGCAGCGCTAGCGGGAGCTACCAAGAGACCCAGTACTTC
>.|.|TRBJ2-3|TRBV7-6
CASSVGGGSTDTQYF
TGTGCCAGCAGCGTGGGAGGGGGCTCCACAGATACGCAGTATTTT
>.|TRBD2|TRBJ2-1|TRBV7-9
CASSGPLAGGYNEQFF
TGTGCCAGCAGCGGACCCCTAGCGGGGGGCTACAATGAGCAGTTCTTC
>.|.|TRBJ1-3|TRBV5-1
CASRGTVDGNTIYF
TGCGCCAGCAGGGGAACAGTTGACGGAAACACCATATATTTT
>.|.|TRBJ2-1|TRBV7-3
CASSLTAKAGEQFF
TGTGCCAGCAGCTTAACGGCGAAGGCGGGTGAGCAGTTCTTC